These 4 T cell receptor beta chains originate from one sample sequenced in a study of CD8 T cells in Susac syndrome. Random hexamers served to reverse transcribe roughly 0.5 to 1 ug RNA. TCRdb reprocessed the immunoSEQ multiplex PCR reads via MiXCR and lists one record per CDR3 protein. The table shows 400,000 to 550,000 distinct CDR3 sequences, with approximately 89% occurring only once. The specimen sequenced was CD8+ T cells from PBMCs. Every receptor here comes from a human donor with multiple sclerosis.

The V and J genes are TRBV6-5 and TRBJ1-1, with TRBD1 as a possible D gene (6 bases). The CDR3 sequence is 19 residues long. Deletions cut 0 bases from V and 4 bases from J, with 24 bases between. The germline V gene has CDR1 MNHEY and CDR2 SVGAGI. CDR3 nucleotide sequence: TGTGCCAGCAGTTACTCGTTTGGGACACTATCTAGAGTGGGCACTGAAGCTTTCTTT. Its protein is CASSYSFGTLSRVGTEAFF.

V usage is TRBV18 and J usage is TRBJ1-2, with D unclear. The V and J ends lost 0 bases and 2 bases respectively, with 13 bases between them. CDR3 length: 16 amino acids. Germline lookup yields CDR1 KGHSH and CDR2 LQKENI. The CDR3 DNA reads TGTGCCAGCTCACCACCAACGGGGATTAGAAACTATGGCTACACCTTC. Translating it yields CASSPPTGIRNYGYTF.

As for this clonotype: The junction does not match germline at one end; this may be a read error. V usage is TRBV30 and J usage is TRBJ1-1, with D maybe TRBD1 (5 bases). The CDR3 sequence is 15 residues long. Germline assignment: CDR1 GTSNPN and CDR2 SVGIG (reference sequence). CDR3 DNA sequence: TGTGCCTGGAGTCCCAAGACCGAGGGGAACGCTGAAGCTTTCTTT. Translating gives CAWSPKTEGNAEAFF.

V and J are TRBV5-1 and TRBJ1-5, with 10 bases fitting TRBD1. Trimming at V came to 4 bases and at J to 7 bases, leaving 2 bases not matched to a gene. CDR3 length: 13 amino acids. The germline V gene encodes CDR1 SGHRS and CDR2 YFSETQ. CDR3 DNA: TGCGCCAGCAGCCGGACAGGGGGACAGCCCCAGCATTTT. Translated, it gives CASSRTGGQPQHF. Drawing the rest from reference TRBV5-1 and TRBJ1-5, the complete variable domain is KAGVTQTPRYLIKTRGQQVTLSCSPISGHRSVSWYQQTPGQGLQFLFEYFSETQRNKGNFPGRFSGRQFSNSRSEMNVSTLELGDSALYLCASSRTGGQPQHFGDGTRLSIL.